Shown below are 14 T cell receptor beta chains from a single sample sequenced in a study of blood T cell repertoires in COVID-19. Repertoires were generated with immunoSEQ multiplex PCR, while TCRdb's copy carries only in-frame clones and drops some. The sample records roughly 290,000 clones, about 91% being singletons. The sample consisted of peripheral blood. These receptors all stem from a woman aged 60 to 75 with acute or convalescent COVID-19.

The V gene is TRBV4-2, the J gene TRBJ2-5; TRBD2 agrees at 9 bases. Trimming cost V 4 bases and J 1 base; bases outside gene matches: 7. In germline, CDR1 is LGHNA, CDR2 YNFKEQ. The CDR3 runs 16 residues. Here the CDR3 DNA reads TGTGCCAGCAGCCTAAGACTAGCGGTCTTCCAAGAGACCCAGTACTTC. This translates into CASSLRLAVFQETQYF.

V gene TRBV28 combines with J gene TRBJ1-6; unclear D gene. V was clipped by 6 bases and J by 7 bases, with 10 bases between them. This CDR3 contains 13 residues. Germline-derived CDR1 and CDR2 are MDHEN and SYDVKM. This CDR3 reads CASSGLVNSPLHF. In nucleotides, the CDR3 is TGTGCCAGCAGCGGACTGGTAAATTCACCCCTCCACTTT.

Here the CDR3 reads CASSQLTGSTDTQYF. The CDR3 DNA reads as TGCGCCAGCAGCCAACTGACAGGTAGCACAGATACGCAGTATTTT. The chain carries TRBV5-1 and TRBJ2-3; TRBD1 might be the D (6 bases). Germline V gene sequence: CDR1 SGHRS, CDR2 YFSETQ. This CDR3 is 15 amino acids long. With 4 bases removed from V and 0 bases from J, the gap between germline ends came to 12 bases.

This chain links TRBV28 with TRBJ2-7; D gene uncertain. The V end lost 2 bases, the J end lost 6 bases, and 11 bases lay between the germline ends. Per germline, CDR1 MDHEN and CDR2 SYDVKM. CDR3 length equals 13 residues. CDR3 protein: CASSLRRFLEQYF. DNA of the CDR3: TGTGCCAGCAGTTTAAGGCGGTTTCTCGAGCAGTACTTC.

The chain is built from TRBV6-5 and TRBJ2-1, with TRBD1 matching over 10 bases. This CDR3 has 15 amino acids. The germline V gene has CDR1 MNHEY and CDR2 SVGAGI. V lost 6 bases and J lost 8; bases outside the gene matches: 10. The chain's CDR3 is CASRPGQGGMDEQFF. CDR3 DNA: TGTGCCAGCAGACCCGGACAGGGGGGAATGGATGAGCAGTTCTTC.

The chain combines TRBV6-2 or TRBV6-3 with TRBJ1-5; D not certain. The V end was cut by 2 bases, the J end by 4 bases, with 15 bases between. The V gene's germline CDR1 is MNHEY and CDR2 SVGEGT. The CDR3 extends over 16 amino acids. The CDR3 region is CASSYDLTRRNQPQHF. For the CDR3, the DNA is TGTGCCAGCAGTTACGATTTAACACGGAGAAATCAGCCCCAGCATTTT.

The gene calls are TRBV5-1 and TRBJ2-3; 11 bases agree with TRBD1. V was clipped by 4 bases and J by 2 bases; unmatched bases: 3. The germline CDR1 and CDR2 sequences are SGHRS and YFSETQ. CDR3 size: 15 residues. The CDR3 protein is CASSPGQGATDTQYF. Here the CDR3 DNA reads TGCGCCAGCAGCCCCGGACAGGGGGCCACAGATACGCAGTATTTT. Drawing the rest from reference TRBV5-1 and TRBJ2-3, the complete variable domain is KAGVTQTPRYLIKTRGQQVTLSCSPISGHRSVSWYQQTPGQGLQFLFEYFSETQRNKGNFPGRFSGRQFSNSRSEMNVSTLELGDSALYLCASSPGQGATDTQYFGPGTRLTVL.

This chain uses TRBV5-1 with TRBJ2-1, with 8 nucleotides matching TRBD1. The V segment lost 4 bases and the J segment 5 bases; nucleotides outside the gene matches: 8. This CDR3 contains 15 residues. Per the germline V gene, CDR1 is SGHRS and CDR2 is YFSETQ. CDR3 sequence reads: CASSGGDRSHNEQFF. For the CDR3, the DNA is TGCGCCAGCAGCGGAGGGGACAGGAGTCACAATGAGCAGTTCTTC.

This rearrangement joins TRBV11-2 to TRBJ2-1; no definite D call. The V end was cut by 0 bases, the J end by 6 bases, with 6 bases between. The CDR3 runs 13 residues. Germline CDR1 and CDR2: SGHAT and FQNNGV. CDR3 coding DNA: TGTGCCAGCAGCTTAGATCTTTCCAATGAGCAGTTCTTC. It yields the protein CASSLDLSNEQFF.

The rearrangement joins TRBV11-2 to TRBJ1-2; D possibly corresponds to TRBD1 (6 bases). Trimming removed 0 bases at V and 4 bases at J, with 12 bases between. The length of the CDR3 is 15 residues. CDR1 SGHAT and CDR2 FQNNGV come from the germline V gene. This CDR3 reads CASSLEETGIYGYTF. In DNA, the CDR3 is TGTGCCAGCAGCTTAGAGGAGACAGGCATCTATGGCTACACCTTC.

The V gene is TRBV11-1, the J gene TRBJ2-1; no firm D call. V was shortened by 1 base and J by 12 bases, with 7 bases between the two germline ends. This CDR3 contains 11 residues. Germline V lookup: CDR1 SGHAT, CDR2 FQDESV (reference sequence). DNA for the CDR3: TGTGCCAGCAGCTTAGGACTGGGGCAGTTCTTC. It is translated as CASSLGLGQFF.

The chain joins TRBV19 to TRBJ2-3; 7 bases map to TRBD1. The ends lost 7 bases at V and 4 bases at J; junction bases unmatched: 11. The CDR3 spans 15 residues. The germline CDR1 and CDR2 sequences are LNHDA and SQIVND (reference sequence). The CDR3 spells CASTATGQIADTQYF. CDR3 sequence (DNA): TGTGCCAGTACCGCGACAGGGCAAATTGCAGATACGCAGTATTTT.

Here the CDR3 DNA reads TGTGCCAGTAGAAGACTAGCGGGAGGTGGCTTCGAGCAGTACTTC. Its protein product is CASRRLAGGGFEQYF. The chain uses TRBV19 and TRBJ2-7; 13 nucleotides match TRBD2. J lost 6 bases, V lost 6 bases, and 8 bases had no gene match. Germline-derived CDR1 and CDR2 are LNHDA and SQIVND (reference sequence). The CDR3 contains 15 residues.

This chain joins TRBV3-1 (or the pseudogene TRBV3-2) and TRBJ1-4; D may be TRBD1 (6 bases). Trimming stripped 5 bases from V and 8 bases from J, with 12 bases between. CDR1 and CDR2 (germline): LGHDT, YNNKEL (reference sequence). This CDR3 is 13 amino acids long. The CDR3 is CASSTQGHEKLFF. CDR3 in DNA: TGTGCCAGCAGCACCCAGGGGCACGAAAAACTGTTTTTT.